Below, 20 T cell receptor beta chains from the same sample are listed, as sequenced in a study of early T cells in non-severe SARS-CoV-2 infection. Each CDR3 protein gets one entry after TCRdb re-called the 5' RACE reads with MiXCR. Of more than 30,000 distinct CDR3 sequences listed, 6% to 7.5% were seen once; the top ten hold approximately 13%. The input for sequencing was whole blood, taken at baseline. These receptors were taken from an adult who was a healthcare worker with PCR-confirmed SARS-CoV-2 infection or an uninfected control (not recorded which).

DNA of the CDR3: TGTGCCAGCAGAGTTTCAGGTAGCGGGTTTTACAATGAGCAGTTCTTC. This gives the protein CASRVSGSGFYNEQFF. The chain couples TRBV12-3 or TRBV12-4 to TRBJ2-1; 7 positions match TRBD2. The length of the CDR3 is 16 residues. V lost 6 bases and J lost 4; bases outside the gene matches: 12.

The chain has TRBV11-3 and TRBJ2-1; 8 nucleotides match TRBD2. CDR3 length: 16 residues. V dropped 2 bases and J dropped 6; count of bases not matched to a gene: 9. Looked up from germline, CDR1 is SGHNT and CDR2 is YENEEA. The CDR3 here is CASSLNAGGRGNEQFF. The CDR3 region has the DNA TGTGCCAGCAGCTTAAATGCGGGGGGCAGGGGCAATGAGCAGTTCTTC.

This clonotype was picked up many times. V gene TRBV18 combines with J gene TRBJ2-1; TRBD1 matches 7 bases. This CDR3 has 14 amino acids. Germline V lookup: CDR1 KGHSH, CDR2 LQKENI. With V trimmed by 2 bases and J by 4 bases, 2 bases remained unmatched. The CDR3 loop reads CASSPSTGYNEQFF. CDR3 DNA sequence: TGTGCCAGCTCACCATCGACAGGGTACAATGAGCAGTTCTTC.

The chain carries TRBV7-6 and TRBJ1-6, with 9 bases matching TRBD1. Germline V lookup: CDR1 SGHVS, CDR2 FNYEAQ. Trimming removed 5 bases from V and 9 bases from J; junction bases left unmatched: 5. The CDR3 totals 14 residues. The CDR3: CASSKTGGSSPLHF. Here the CDR3 DNA reads TGTGCCAGCAGCAAAACAGGGGGCAGTTCACCCCTCCACTTT.

This clonotype came up many times. The V gene is TRBV3-1, the J gene TRBJ2-3; TRBD2 matches 7 bases. Germline CDR1 is LGHDT and CDR2 is YNNKEL (reference sequence). After removal of 2 bases from V and 1 base from J, the junction contained 6 bases not matched to a gene. The CDR3 length is 16 residues. The CDR3 loop is CASSQPGTTGTDTQYF. CDR3 DNA: TGTGCCAGCAGCCAACCCGGGACTACCGGCACAGATACGCAGTATTTT.

The rearrangement joins TRBV10-2 to TRBJ2-2; D not resolved. With 3 bases removed from V and 0 bases from J, the gap between germline ends came to 5 bases. The CDR3 sequence is 14 residues long. Germline lookup yields CDR1 WSHSY and CDR2 SAAADI. The CDR3 protein is CASSDSPNTGELFF. For the CDR3, the DNA is TGCGCCAGCAGTGACAGCCCGAACACCGGGGAGCTGTTTTTT.

This clonotype was seen only a few times. The CDR3 loop reads CASSLGTRVNEQFF. CDR3 nucleotide sequence: TGTGCCAGCAGTTTAGGGACTAGAGTCAATGAGCAGTTCTTC. This chain uses TRBV28 with TRBJ2-1; 8 bases match TRBD2. Germline CDR1 reads MDHEN; CDR2 reads SYDVKM. The junction had 3 bases not matched to a gene; V was cut back by 2 bases and J by 6 bases. This CDR3 is built from 14 residues. The variable domain in full, with the rest retrieved from reference TRBV28 and TRBJ2-1, is DVKVTQSSRYLVKRTGEKVFLECVQDMDHENMFWYRQDPGLGLRLIYFSYDVKMKEKGDIPEGYSVSREKKERFSLILESASTNQTSMYLCASSLGTRVNEQFFGPGTRLTVL.

This clonotype came up many times. The chain carries TRBV4-3 and TRBJ2-3; 8 positions match TRBD2. With V trimmed by 3 bases and J by 2 bases, 4 bases remained unmatched. This CDR3 is 15 amino acids long. Germline loops: CDR1 LGHNA, CDR2 YSLEER. In DNA, the CDR3 is TGCGCCAGCAGCCAGCAGCGGGAGCACACAGATACGCAGTATTTT. This encodes CASSQQREHTDTQYF.

The chain employs TRBV6-2 or TRBV6-3 and TRBJ2-7, with D perhaps TRBD1 (6 bases). This CDR3 spans 15 amino acids. Germline assignment: CDR1 MNHEY and CDR2 SVGEGT. V was cut by 2 bases and J by 2 bases, with 13 bases left in between. In DNA, the CDR3 is TGTGCCAGCAGTTACCCGAGGACAGCTACCTACGAGCAGTACTTC. Residues: CASSYPRTATYEQYF.

This clonotype has only a few counts. The chain recombines TRBV30 with TRBJ1-1; D not certain. From germline, CDR1 is GTSNPN and CDR2 SVGIG (reference sequence). The V and J ends lost 2 bases and 5 bases respectively, with 12 bases between them. The CDR3 sequence is 13 residues long. As DNA, the CDR3 is TGTGCCTGGAGTTTGACGGTCTCGACTGAAGCTTTCTTT. Protein: CAWSLTVSTEAFF.

This clonotype came up many times. This chain connects TRBV14 to TRBJ2-5, with D possibly being TRBD1 (6 bases). This CDR3 contains 13 residues. Germline CDR1 and CDR2: SGHDN and FVKESK. V was shortened by 2 bases and J by 10 bases, with 14 bases between the two germline ends. CDR3 region: CASSQLATGIQYF. The CDR3 DNA sequence: TGTGCCAGCAGCCAATTGGCAACAGGGATCCAGTACTTC. Filled out from reference TRBV14 and TRBJ2-5, the complete variable domain reads EAGVTQFPSHSVIEKGQTVTLRCDPISGHDNLYWYRRVMGKEIKFLLHFVKESKQDESGMPNNRFLAERTGGTYSTLKVQPAELEDSGVYFCASSQLATGIQYFGPGTRLLVL.

The V call is TRBV6-5, the J call TRBJ2-2, with D possibly TRBD1 on 5 matching bases. Trimming cost V 4 bases and J 5 bases, with 14 bases left between them. Germline V CDR1 and CDR2: MNHEY, SVGAGI. The CDR3 covers 15 residues. CDR3 in amino acids: CASSLKIGVTGELFF. The CDR3 coding sequence is TGTGCCAGCAGTTTGAAAATAGGGGTAACCGGGGAGCTGTTTTTT.

Ten or more counts support this clonotype. The chain employs TRBV7-2 and TRBJ1-6; tentative D call: TRBD1 (5 bases). This CDR3 contains 16 residues. CDR1 is SGHTA, CDR2 FQGNSA, per germline. Trimming removed 1 base from V and 10 bases from J, with 17 bases in between. The CDR3 DNA reads TGTGCCAGCAGCTTAGAGGCCGGGGGATCGTTCTCACCCCTCCACTTT. It specifies CASSLEAGGSFSPLHF.

This clonotype has more than one count but fewer than ten. This chain joins TRBV28 and TRBJ1-6; D remains ambiguous. Germline V CDR1 and CDR2: MDHEN, SYDVKM. Trimming removed 1 base at V and 7 bases at J, with 11 bases between. There are 15 residues in the CDR3. In nucleotides, the CDR3 is TGTGCCAGCAGTTTATCGGCGGCAGGCAATTCACCCCTCCACTTT. This sequence encodes CASSLSAAGNSPLHF.

V usage is TRBV12-3 or TRBV12-4 and J usage is TRBJ1-5; perhaps TRBD1 as D (6 bases). This CDR3 has 16 residues. V was shortened by 0 bases and J by 5 bases, with 14 bases between the two germline ends. CDR3 protein: CASSLALGQGYQPQHF. In DNA, the CDR3 is TGTGCCAGCAGTTTAGCCTTAGGTCAGGGGTATCAGCCCCAGCATTTT.

This clonotype appeared a few times. The gene calls are TRBV29-1 and TRBJ2-3; 8 bases match TRBD1. This CDR3 spans 13 amino acids. With 8 bases clipped from V and 3 bases from J, the junction kept 7 bases outside the gene matches. Germline loops: CDR1 SQVTM, CDR2 ANQGSEA. CDR3 sequence: CSSRDRITDTQYF. The CDR3 nucleotides read TGCAGCTCCCGGGACAGGATAACAGATACGCAGTATTTT.

This clonotype was observed at least ten times. V gene TRBV5-6 combines with J gene TRBJ1-1; D is undetermined. CDR1 SGHDT and CDR2 YYEEEE come from the germline V gene. V lost 4 bases and J lost 0, with 7 bases in between. This CDR3 contains 13 residues. CDR3: CASSSALNTEAFF. CDR3 nucleotides: TGTGCCAGCAGCAGCGCTCTGAACACTGAAGCTTTCTTT.

About this clonotype itself: This may arise from a read error, as a much more abundant clone is one base away. This CDR3 is CASSLYRREQPQHF. CDR3 DNA sequence: TGTGCCAGCAGCTTATATCGAAGGGAACAGCCCCAGCATTTT. The chain employs TRBV7-2 and TRBJ1-5; D call uncertain. Germline V gene data show CDR1 as SGHTA and CDR2 as FQGNSA. The length of the CDR3 is 14 residues. Trimming removed 2 bases from V and 7 bases from J, with 12 bases in between.

The V gene is TRBV7-6, the J gene TRBJ2-3; D might be TRBD2 (5 bases). Germline CDR1 SGHVS, CDR2 FNYEAQ. CDR3 length equals 16 residues. Deletions cut 2 bases from V and 5 bases from J, with 17 bases between. The CDR3: CASSLLSDWPQDTQYF. The CDR3, as DNA: TGTGCCAGCAGCTTACTCTCGGACTGGCCCCAAGATACGCAGTATTTT.

This clonotype was seen many times. The chain has TRBV19 and TRBJ1-5, with 7 bases aligning to TRBD1. The V gene end was trimmed by 5 bases and the J gene end by 4 bases; junction bases not matched to a gene: 5. The CDR3 sequence is 14 residues long. Germline V gene lookup returns CDR1 LNHDA and CDR2 SQIVND (reference sequence). The CDR3 loop reads CASSDRDSNQPQHF. Here the CDR3 DNA reads TGTGCCAGTAGTGACCGGGACAGTAATCAGCCCCAGCATTTT.